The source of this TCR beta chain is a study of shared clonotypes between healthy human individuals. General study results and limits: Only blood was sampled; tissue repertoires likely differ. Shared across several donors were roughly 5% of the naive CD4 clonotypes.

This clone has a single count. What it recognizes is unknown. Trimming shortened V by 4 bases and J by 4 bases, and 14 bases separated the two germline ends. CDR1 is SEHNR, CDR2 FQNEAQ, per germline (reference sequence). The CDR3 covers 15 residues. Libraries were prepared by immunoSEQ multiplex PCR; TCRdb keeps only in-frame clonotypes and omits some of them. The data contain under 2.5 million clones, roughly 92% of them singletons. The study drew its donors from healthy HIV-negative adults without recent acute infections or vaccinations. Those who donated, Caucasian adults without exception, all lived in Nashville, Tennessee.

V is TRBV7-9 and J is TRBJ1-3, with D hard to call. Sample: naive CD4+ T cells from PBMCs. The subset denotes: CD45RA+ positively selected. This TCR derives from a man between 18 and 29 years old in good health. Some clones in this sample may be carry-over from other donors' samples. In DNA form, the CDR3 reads TGTGCCAGCAGCTCCACGCCACCCTTCGGAAACACCATATATTTT. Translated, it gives CASSSTPPFGNTIYF.